The entry that follows covers one T cell receptor beta chain sequence. The entry originates in a study of T cell changes during pregnancy in multiple sclerosis. CDR3 length equals 15 residues. The V gene's germline CDR1 is SGHAT and CDR2 FQNNGV. V was pared by 5 bases and J by 0 bases, with 5 bases of the junction left unmatched. This table comes from immunoSEQ multiplex PCR, and its TCRdb copy is limited to in-frame clones, with some not included. The sample holds tens of thousands of clones, over 90% seen once. The chain joins TRBV11-2 to TRBJ2-3; 7 positions agree with TRBD1. The sequence was collected from a female donor with multiple sclerosis, enrolled in a pregnancy study. The sequencing here drew on CD8+ T cells from peripheral blood mononuclear cells, taken in the third trimester of pregnancy. CDR3 sequence reads: CASSRDRASTDTQYF. In nucleotides, the CDR3 is TGTGCCAGCAGCCGCGACAGGGCTAGCACAGATACGCAGTATTTT. Combining the CDR3 with reference TRBV11-2 and TRBJ2-3 gives the whole variable domain EAGVAQSPRYKIIEKRQSVAFWCNPISGHATLYWYQQILGQGPKLLIQFQNNGVVDDSQLPKDRFSAERLKGVDSTLKIQPAKLEDSAVYLCASSRDRASTDTQYFGPGTRLTVL.